This T cell receptor (beta chain) was identified in a study of blood T cell repertoires in COVID-19. The wider study: The United States, Italy and Spain were the sources of the acute and convalescent COVID-19 samples.

Per the authors' pipeline: From reference gene primer amplification, estimates of nucleated cell counts were derived. The protocol was immunoSEQ multiplex PCR, while the TCRdb copy is restricted to in-frame clones and leaves out a portion. The V and J calls and clone size are taken from that table; D and trimming were inferred from the DNA. This table holds tens of thousands of clones, roughly 78% found once. CDR3 length: 16 residues. V shed 3 bases and J 5 bases; nucleotides not matched to a gene: 4. CDR1 and CDR2 (germline): LGHDT, YNNKEL (reference sequence). The sequencing sample was made of peripheral blood. The chain links TRBV3-1 (or the pseudogene TRBV3-2) to TRBJ2-3; 14 bases are a match to TRBD2. This receptor was identified in a man aged 45-60 years with active or convalescent COVID-19. The CDR3 nucleotides read TGTGCCAGCAGCCATCGACTAGCGGGGGGGCTAGATACGCAGTATTTT. Translating it yields CASSHRLAGGLDTQYF.